These 7 T cell receptor beta chains came from one sample sequenced in a study of shared clonotypes between healthy human individuals. Using immunoSEQ multiplex PCR, the repertoire was profiled, and TCRdb retains in-frame clones only, with some absent. Of 1 million to 1.3 million clones listed, approximately 80% are singletons. The sample consisted of memory CD4+ T cells from PBMCs. Subset reported: CD45RA-negative fraction. These receptors all stem from a man aged 18-30 years in good health. Some clones in this sample may be carry-over from other donors' samples.

CDR3 protein: CATSRSPSRQGARGGYGYTF. The CDR3 region has the DNA TGTGCCACCAGCAGGTCTCCATCCCGACAGGGTGCGCGAGGAGGCTATGGCTACACCTTC. The chain combines TRBV15 with TRBJ1-2; 7 positions agree with TRBD1. The CDR3 extends over 20 amino acids. Germline V gives CDR1 LNHNV, CDR2 YYDKDF (reference sequence). V dropped 3 bases and J dropped 4; count of bases not matched to a gene: 23. The complete variable domain, with remaining parts taken from reference TRBV15 and TRBJ1-2, reads DAMVIQNPRYQVTQFGKPVTLSCSQTLNHNVMYWYQQKSSQAPKLLFHYYDKDFNNEADTPDNFQSRRPNTSFCFLDIRSPGLGDTAMYLCATSRSPSRQGARGGYGYTFGSGTRLTVV.

CDR3 sequence: CASSQGPSSNYGYTF. CDR3 DNA sequence: TGCGCCAGCAGCCAGGGACCTTCCTCTAACTATGGCTACACCTTC. The V gene is TRBV4-1, the J gene TRBJ1-2; maybe TRBD1 (5 bases). CDR1 is MGHRA, CDR2 YSYEKL, per germline. The ends were cut back, 3 bases at V and 0 bases at J, with 11 bases in the middle. The CDR3 covers 15 residues.

This clone was seen a few times. The rearrangement links TRBV5-1 to TRBJ2-2; 16 nucleotides agree with TRBD2. Germline V lookup: CDR1 SGHRS, CDR2 YFSETQ. The CDR3 has 19 residues. V was clipped by 4 bases and J by 0 bases; unmatched bases: 6. The CDR3: CASSGTSGRDYTNTGELFF. The CDR3 nucleotides are TGCGCCAGCAGCGGGACTAGCGGGAGGGACTACACGAACACCGGGGAGCTGTTTTTT.

The CDR3 here is CSVGPTDTQYF. The CDR3 coding sequence is TGCAGCGTCGGCCCAACAGATACGCAGTATTTT. The genes are TRBV29-1 and TRBJ2-3, with D unclear. Germline V gene lookup returns CDR1 SQVTM and CDR2 ANQGSEA. The ends were cut back, 6 bases at V and 3 bases at J, with 7 bases in the middle. This CDR3 spans 11 amino acids.

For this clone: A much larger clonotype is one base distant, so this may be a read error. The sample holds other DNA sequences that translate to the same CDR3. The V call is TRBV5-1, the J call TRBJ2-1; TRBD1 matches 9 bases. With 4 bases clipped from V and 7 bases from J, the junction kept 12 bases outside the gene matches. The CDR3 totals 16 residues. Germline assignment: CDR1 SGHRS and CDR2 YFSETQ. The CDR3 loop reads CASSVRDRASLNEQFF. As DNA, the CDR3 is TGCGCCAGCAGCGTCCGGGACAGGGCCTCCCTTAATGAGCAGTTCTTC.

The chain employs TRBV5-5 and TRBJ2-1; D assignment may be TRBD1 or TRBD2 (5 bases each). The germline gives CDR1 SGHKS, CDR2 YYEKEE (reference sequence). V was trimmed by 0 bases and J by 15 bases, leaving 13 bases between them. The CDR3 spans 12 residues. Here the CDR3 reads CASSLARERGFF. CDR3 coding DNA: TGTGCCAGCAGCTTGGCGAGGGAGAGGGGGTTCTTC.

This clone came up many times. The chain uses TRBV6-5 and TRBJ2-1; the match to TRBD1 covers 7 bases. This CDR3 is 13 amino acids long. Trimming took 6 bases from V and 6 from J; bases not matched to a gene: 5. Germline assignment: CDR1 MNHEY and CDR2 SVGAGI. In nucleotides, the CDR3 is TGTGCCAGCAGGATGGGACAGTTCAATGAGCAGTTCTTC. Translating gives CASRMGQFNEQFF.